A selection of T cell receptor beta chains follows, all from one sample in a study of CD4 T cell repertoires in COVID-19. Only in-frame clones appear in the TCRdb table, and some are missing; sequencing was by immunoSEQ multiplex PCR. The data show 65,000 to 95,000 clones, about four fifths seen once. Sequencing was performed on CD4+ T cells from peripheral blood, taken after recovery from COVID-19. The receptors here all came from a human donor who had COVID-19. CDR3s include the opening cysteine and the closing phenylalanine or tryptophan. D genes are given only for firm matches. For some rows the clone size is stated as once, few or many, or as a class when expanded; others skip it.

CASSFKIQETQYF | TGTGCCAGCAGTTTCAAGATCCAAGAGACCCAGTACTTC | TRBJ2-5 | - | TRBV6-5 | -
CASSLSVVGTEKLFF | TGCGCCAGCAGCTTGTCCGTTGTCGGGACGGAAAAACTGTTTTTT | TRBJ1-4 | - | TRBV5-1 | -
CASSPGLAGSTDTQYF | TGTGCCAGCAGCCCCGGACTAGCGGGGAGCACAGATACGCAGTATTTT | TRBJ2-3 | - | TRBV2 | TRBD2
CASSLAGMGYEQYF | TGTGCCAGCAGCTTAGCAGGCATGGGTTACGAGCAGTACTTC | TRBJ2-7 | - | TRBV7-9 | -
CASSLGGGAENEQFF | TGTGCCAGCAGCTTGGGCGGGGGGGCAGAAAATGAGCAGTTCTTC | TRBJ2-1 | - | TRBV11-3 | TRBD2
CATSRDRVGGAFF | TGTGCCACCAGCAGAGACAGGGTCGGAGGAGCTTTCTTT | TRBJ1-1 | - | TRBV15 | -
CASSVKTGGRWEQYF | TGTGCCAGCAGCGTGAAGACAGGGGGGAGGTGGGAGCAGTACTTC | TRBJ2-7 | - | TRBV5-4 | TRBD1
CASSQDLIGTNNEQFF | TGTGCCAGCAGCCAAGATTTAATCGGAACCAACAATGAGCAGTTCTTC | TRBJ2-1 | - | TRBV14 | -
CASSYSSQGNEQFF | TGTGCCAGCAGTTACTCGAGCCAAGGCAATGAGCAGTTCTTC | TRBJ2-1 | - | TRBV6-6 | -
CASSIQFGSNEQYF | TGTGCCAGTAGTATACAGTTTGGATCCAACGAGCAGTACTTC | TRBJ2-7 | - | TRBV19 | -
CASSQGLRDNYEQYF | TGTGCCAGCAGCCAAGGACTCCGTGACAACTACGAGCAGTACTTC | TRBJ2-7 | - | TRBV3-1/TRBV3-2 | -
CASSLSGGTFNEQFF | TGTGCCAGCAGTTTGTCGGGCGGGACCTTCAATGAGCAGTTCTTC | TRBJ2-1 | - | TRBV28 | -
CASSFTAPETQYF | TGTGCCAGCAGTTTTACAGCCCCAGAGACCCAGTACTTC | TRBJ2-5 | - | TRBV12-3/TRBV12-4 | -
CASSQGQGRNTIYF | TGTGCCAGCAGCCAAGGACAGGGCCGAAACACCATATATTTT | TRBJ1-3 | few | TRBV3-1/TRBV3-2 | TRBD1